This T cell receptor (beta chain) is from a study of blood T cell repertoires in COVID-19. Overall study: Donors in the United States, Italy and Spain gave samples during acute or convalescent COVID-19. Sample material is recorded as cDNA or gDNA derived from T cells, B-cell-depleted T cells, or PBMCs.

Germline loops: CDR1 SGHKS, CDR2 YYEKEE (reference sequence). After removal of 5 bases from V and 5 bases from J, the junction contained 5 bases not matched to a gene. This CDR3 is 15 amino acids long. Source study methods: Estimation of nucleated cell counts was performed using reference gene primer amplification. Sequencing used immunoSEQ multiplex PCR; TCRdb keeps in-frame clones, though not all of them. That table gives V, J and clone size, and the DNA gave D and trimming. This table holds 390,000 or so clones, 90% found once. The sequence was collected from a man younger than 35 with active or convalescent COVID-19. The J gene is TRBJ2-3, the V gene TRBV5-5, with 13 bases fitting TRBD2. The sample was peripheral blood. CDR3 loop: CASSSGTSGEDTQYF. The CDR3 nucleotides read TGTGCCAGCAGTTCCGGGACTAGCGGGGAAGATACGCAGTATTTT. The entire variable domain, with the rest obtained from reference TRBV5-5 and TRBJ2-3, is as follows: DAGVTQSPTHLIKTRGQQVTLRCSPISGHKSVSWYQQVLGQGPQFIFQYYEKEERGRGNFPDRFSARQFPNYSSELNVNALLLGDSALYLCASSSGTSGEDTQYFGPGTRLTVL.